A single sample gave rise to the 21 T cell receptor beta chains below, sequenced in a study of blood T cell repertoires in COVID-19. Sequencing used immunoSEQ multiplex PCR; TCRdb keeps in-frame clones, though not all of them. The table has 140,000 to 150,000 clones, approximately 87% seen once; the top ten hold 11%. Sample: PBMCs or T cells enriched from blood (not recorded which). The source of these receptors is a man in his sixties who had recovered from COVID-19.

CDR3 sequence: CASIRVGEAFF. In DNA form, the CDR3 reads TGTGCCAGCATCAGGGTGGGGGAAGCTTTCTTT. The chain is built from TRBV6-5 and TRBJ1-1; D possibly corresponds to TRBD1 (5 bases). V shed 7 bases and J shed 8 bases, with 11 bases lying between them. Germline loops: CDR1 MNHEY, CDR2 SVGAGI. The CDR3 is made up of 11 amino acids.

DNA for the CDR3: TGCGCCAGCAGCGAGTCGACAGGGCCCAATGGCTACACCTTC. Protein: CASSESTGPNGYTF. The rearrangement joins TRBV5-1 to TRBJ1-2; 7 bases are shared with TRBD1. Germline V gene sequence: CDR1 SGHRS, CDR2 YFSETQ. V dropped 4 bases and J dropped 6; count of bases not matched to a gene: 9. The CDR3 spans 14 residues.

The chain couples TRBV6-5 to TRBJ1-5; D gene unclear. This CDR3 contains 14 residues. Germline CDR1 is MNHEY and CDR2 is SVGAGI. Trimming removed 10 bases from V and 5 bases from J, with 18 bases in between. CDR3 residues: CATKEGSADQPQHF. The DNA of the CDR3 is TGTGCCACCAAGGAAGGAAGTGCGGATCAGCCCCAGCATTTT.

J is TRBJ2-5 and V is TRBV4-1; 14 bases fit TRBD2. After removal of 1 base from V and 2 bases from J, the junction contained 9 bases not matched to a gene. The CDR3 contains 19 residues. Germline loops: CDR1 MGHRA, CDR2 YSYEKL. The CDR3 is CASSQAWTSGGSGQETQYF. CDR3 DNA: TGCGCCAGCAGCCAAGCGTGGACTAGCGGGGGGAGTGGACAAGAGACCCAGTACTTC.

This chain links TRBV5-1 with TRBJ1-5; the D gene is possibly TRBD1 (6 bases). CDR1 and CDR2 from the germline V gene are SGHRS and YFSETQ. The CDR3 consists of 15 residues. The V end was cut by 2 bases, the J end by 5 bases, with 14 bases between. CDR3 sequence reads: CASSFQTGRDQPQHF. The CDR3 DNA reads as TGCGCCAGCAGCTTCCAAACAGGGCGCGATCAGCCCCAGCATTTT.

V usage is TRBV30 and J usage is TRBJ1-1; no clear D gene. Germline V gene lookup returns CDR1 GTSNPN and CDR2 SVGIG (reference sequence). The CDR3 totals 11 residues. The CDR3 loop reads CLAEENTEAFF. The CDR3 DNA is TGTTTGGCCGAGGAAAACACTGAAGCTTTCTTT.

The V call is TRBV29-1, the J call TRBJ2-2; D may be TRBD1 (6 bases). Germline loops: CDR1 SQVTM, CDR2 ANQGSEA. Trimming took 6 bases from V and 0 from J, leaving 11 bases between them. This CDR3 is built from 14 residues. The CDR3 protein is CSVYRAANTGELFF. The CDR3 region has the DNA TGCAGCGTGTACAGGGCTGCGAACACCGGGGAGCTGTTTTTT.

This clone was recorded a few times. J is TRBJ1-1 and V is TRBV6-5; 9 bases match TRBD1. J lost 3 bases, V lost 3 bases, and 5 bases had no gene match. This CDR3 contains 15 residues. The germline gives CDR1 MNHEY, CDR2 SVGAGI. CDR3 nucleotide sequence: TGTGCCAGCAGTTATACCGGGACAGGGTACACTGAAGCTTTCTTT. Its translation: CASSYTGTGYTEAFF.

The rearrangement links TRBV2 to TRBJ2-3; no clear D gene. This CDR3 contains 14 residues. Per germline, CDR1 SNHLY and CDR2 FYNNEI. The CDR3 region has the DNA TGTGCTACGAAGGCGGTCCAGAGCACAGATACGCAGTATTTT. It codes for CATKAVQSTDTQYF.

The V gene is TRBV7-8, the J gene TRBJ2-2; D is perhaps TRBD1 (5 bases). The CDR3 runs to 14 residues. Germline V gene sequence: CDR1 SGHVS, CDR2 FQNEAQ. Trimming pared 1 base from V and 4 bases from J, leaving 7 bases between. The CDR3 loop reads CASSLGTGTGELFF. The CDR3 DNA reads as TGTGCCAGCAGCTTAGGAACAGGCACCGGGGAGCTGTTTTTT.

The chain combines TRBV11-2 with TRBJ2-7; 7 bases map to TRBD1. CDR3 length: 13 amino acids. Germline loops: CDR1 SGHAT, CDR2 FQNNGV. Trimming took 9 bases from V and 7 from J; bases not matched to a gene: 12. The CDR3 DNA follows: TGTGCCAGTAGATACACAGGGGCGAGGGAGCAGTACTTC. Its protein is CASRYTGAREQYF.

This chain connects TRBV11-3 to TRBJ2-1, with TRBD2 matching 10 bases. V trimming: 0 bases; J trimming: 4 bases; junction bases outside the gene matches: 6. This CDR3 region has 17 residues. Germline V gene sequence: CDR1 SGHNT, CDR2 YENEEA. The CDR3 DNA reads TGTGCCAGCAGCTTAGACGCTAGCGGGGGAATATACAATGAGCAGTTCTTC. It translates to CASSLDASGGIYNEQFF.

The CDR3 sequence: CASSHQDRGHEQFF. CDR3 nucleotide sequence: TGTGCCAGCTCACACCAGGACAGGGGGCATGAGCAGTTCTTC. The gene calls are TRBV18 and TRBJ2-1, with TRBD1 matching 11 bases. V shed 4 bases, J shed 8 bases, and the junction held 4 bases outside the gene matches. The germline V gene encodes CDR1 KGHSH and CDR2 LQKENI. The CDR3 spans 14 residues.

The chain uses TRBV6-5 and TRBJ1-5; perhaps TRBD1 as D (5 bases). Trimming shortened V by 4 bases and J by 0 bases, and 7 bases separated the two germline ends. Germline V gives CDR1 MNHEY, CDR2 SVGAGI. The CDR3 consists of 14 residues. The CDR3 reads CASSSGGSNQPQHF. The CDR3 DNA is TGTGCCAGCAGTTCGGGGGGTAGCAATCAGCCCCAGCATTTT.

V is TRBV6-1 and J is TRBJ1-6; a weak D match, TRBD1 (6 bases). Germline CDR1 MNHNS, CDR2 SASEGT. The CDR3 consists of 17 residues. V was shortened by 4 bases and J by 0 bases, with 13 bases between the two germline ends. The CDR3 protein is CASSGGHPTSYNSPLHF. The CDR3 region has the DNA TGTGCCAGCAGTGGGGGACACCCAACCTCCTATAATTCACCCCTCCACTTT.

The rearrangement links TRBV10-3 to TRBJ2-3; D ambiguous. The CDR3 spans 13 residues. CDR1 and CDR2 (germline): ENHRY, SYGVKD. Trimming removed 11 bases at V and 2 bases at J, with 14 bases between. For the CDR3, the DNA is TGTGCCTCCGCGCTAGAAAACACAGATACGCAGTATTTT. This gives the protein CASALENTDTQYF.

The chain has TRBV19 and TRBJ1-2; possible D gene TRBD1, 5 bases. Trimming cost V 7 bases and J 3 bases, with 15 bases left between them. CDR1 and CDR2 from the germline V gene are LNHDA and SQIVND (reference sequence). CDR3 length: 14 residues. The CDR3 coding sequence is TGTGCCAGTACCAAAAGGGGCACTTACTATGGCTACACCTTC. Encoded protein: CASTKRGTYYGYTF.

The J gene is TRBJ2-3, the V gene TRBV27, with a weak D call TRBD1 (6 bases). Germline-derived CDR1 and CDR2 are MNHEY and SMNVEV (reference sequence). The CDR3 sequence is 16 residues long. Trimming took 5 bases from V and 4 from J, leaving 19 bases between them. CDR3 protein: CASSLLQGLGPDTQYF. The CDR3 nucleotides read TGTGCCAGCAGTCTCCTACAGGGTTTAGGTCCAGATACGCAGTATTTT.

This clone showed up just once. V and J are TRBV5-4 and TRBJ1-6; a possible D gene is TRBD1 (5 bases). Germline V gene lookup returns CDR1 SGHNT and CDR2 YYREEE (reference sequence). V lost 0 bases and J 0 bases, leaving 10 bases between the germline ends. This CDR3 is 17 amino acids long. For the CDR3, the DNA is TGTGCCAGCAGCTTGGGGCAGGGAAGCTCCTATAATTCACCCCTCCACTTT. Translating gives CASSLGQGSSYNSPLHF.

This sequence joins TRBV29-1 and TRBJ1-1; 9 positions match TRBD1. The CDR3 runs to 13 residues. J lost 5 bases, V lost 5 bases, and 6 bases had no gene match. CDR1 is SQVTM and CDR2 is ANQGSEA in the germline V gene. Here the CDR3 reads CSVIQGALTEAFF. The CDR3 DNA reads TGCAGCGTTATACAGGGGGCTCTGACTGAAGCTTTCTTT.

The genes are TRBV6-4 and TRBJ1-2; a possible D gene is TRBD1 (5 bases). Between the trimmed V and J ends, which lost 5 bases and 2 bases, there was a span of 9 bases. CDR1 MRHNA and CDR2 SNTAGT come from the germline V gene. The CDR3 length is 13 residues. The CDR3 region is CASSRGNNYGYTF. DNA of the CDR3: TGTGCCAGCAGTAGGGGAAACAACTATGGCTACACCTTC.